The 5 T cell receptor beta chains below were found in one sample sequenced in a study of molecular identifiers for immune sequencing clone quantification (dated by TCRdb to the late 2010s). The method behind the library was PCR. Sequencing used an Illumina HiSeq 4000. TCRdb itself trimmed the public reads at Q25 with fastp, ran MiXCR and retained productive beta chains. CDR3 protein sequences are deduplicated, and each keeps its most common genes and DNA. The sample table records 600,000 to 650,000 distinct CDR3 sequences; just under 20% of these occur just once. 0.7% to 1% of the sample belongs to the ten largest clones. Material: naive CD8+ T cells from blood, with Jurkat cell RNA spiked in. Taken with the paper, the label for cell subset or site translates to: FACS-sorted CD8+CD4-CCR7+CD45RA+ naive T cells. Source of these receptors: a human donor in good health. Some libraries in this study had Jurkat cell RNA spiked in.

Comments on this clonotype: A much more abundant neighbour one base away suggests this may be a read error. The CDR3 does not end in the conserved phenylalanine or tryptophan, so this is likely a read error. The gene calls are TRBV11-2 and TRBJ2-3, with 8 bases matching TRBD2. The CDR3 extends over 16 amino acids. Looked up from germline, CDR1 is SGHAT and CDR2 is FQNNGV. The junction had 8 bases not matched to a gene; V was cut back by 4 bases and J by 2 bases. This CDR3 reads CASSSLAGINTDTQYS. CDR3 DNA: TGTGCCAGCAGCTCCTTAGCGGGAATTAACACAGATACGCAGTATTCT.

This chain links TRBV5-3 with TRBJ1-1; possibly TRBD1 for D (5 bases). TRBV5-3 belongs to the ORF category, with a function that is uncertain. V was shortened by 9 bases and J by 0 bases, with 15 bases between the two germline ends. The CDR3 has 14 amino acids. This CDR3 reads CANSLVGLNTEAFF. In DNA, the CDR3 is TGTGCCAACAGCTTGGTGGGGCTGAACACTGAAGCTTTCTTT.

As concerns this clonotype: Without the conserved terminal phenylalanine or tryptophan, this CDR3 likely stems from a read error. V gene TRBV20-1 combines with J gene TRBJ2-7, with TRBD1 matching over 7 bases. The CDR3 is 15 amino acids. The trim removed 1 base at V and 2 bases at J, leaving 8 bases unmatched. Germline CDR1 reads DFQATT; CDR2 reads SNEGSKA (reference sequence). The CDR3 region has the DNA TGCAGTGCTAGAGTTATACGACAGGGAGCCTACGAGCAGTACTAC. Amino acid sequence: CSARVIRQGAYEQYY.

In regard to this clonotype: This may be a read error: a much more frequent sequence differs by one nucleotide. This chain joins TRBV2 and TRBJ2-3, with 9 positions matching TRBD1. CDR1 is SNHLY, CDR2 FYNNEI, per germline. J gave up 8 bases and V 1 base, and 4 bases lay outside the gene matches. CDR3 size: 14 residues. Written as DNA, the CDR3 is TGTGCCAGCAGTGAAGGACAGGGGGGAAGTACGCAGTATTTT. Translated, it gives CASSEGQGGSTQYF.

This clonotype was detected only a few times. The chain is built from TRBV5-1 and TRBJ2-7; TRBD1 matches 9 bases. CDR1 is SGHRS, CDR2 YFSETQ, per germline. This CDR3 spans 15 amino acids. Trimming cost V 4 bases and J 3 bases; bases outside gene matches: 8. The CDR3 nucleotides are TGCGCCAGCAGCGACACAGGGGGCGGCAGCTACGAGCAGTACTTC. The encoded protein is CASSDTGGGSYEQYF. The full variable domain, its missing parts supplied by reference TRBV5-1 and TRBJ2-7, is KAGVTQTPRYLIKTRGQQVTLSCSPISGHRSVSWYQQTPGQGLQFLFEYFSETQRNKGNFPGRFSGRQFSNSRSEMNVSTLELGDSALYLCASSDTGGGSYEQYFGPGTRLTVT.